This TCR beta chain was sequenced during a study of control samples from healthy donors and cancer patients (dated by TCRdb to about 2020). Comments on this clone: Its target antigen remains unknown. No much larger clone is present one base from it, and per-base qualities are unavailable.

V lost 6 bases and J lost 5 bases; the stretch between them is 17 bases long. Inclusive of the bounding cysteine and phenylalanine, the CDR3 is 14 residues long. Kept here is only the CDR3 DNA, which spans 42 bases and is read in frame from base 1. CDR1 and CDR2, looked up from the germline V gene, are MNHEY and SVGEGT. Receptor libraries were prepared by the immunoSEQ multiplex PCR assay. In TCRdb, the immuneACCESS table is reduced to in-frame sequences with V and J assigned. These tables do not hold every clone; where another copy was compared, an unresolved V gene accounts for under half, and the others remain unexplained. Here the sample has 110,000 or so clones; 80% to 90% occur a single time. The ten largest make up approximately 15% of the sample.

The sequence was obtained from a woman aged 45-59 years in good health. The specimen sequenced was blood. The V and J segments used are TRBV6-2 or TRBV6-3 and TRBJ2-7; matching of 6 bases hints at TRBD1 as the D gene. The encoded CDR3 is CASSLQQGMHEQYF. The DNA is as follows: TGTGCCAGCAGCCTTCAGCAGGGGATGCACGAGCAGTACTTC.